This TCR beta chain originates from a study of cytomegalovirus exposure and HLA in healthy donors. This clone has a handful of counts. The antigen remains undetermined. Germline V lookup: CDR1 SGDLS, CDR2 YYNGEE. V was pared by 0 bases and J by 4 bases, with 8 bases of the junction left unmatched. The CDR3 is made up of 17 amino acids. Study results and limitations: For TCR beta chains, V- and J-gene trimming was later linked to a missense DCLRE1C variant. Some V segments (TRBV6-2 and TRBV6-3 among them) were excluded as indistinguishable.

The PCR used 60 Vbeta and 13 Jbeta primers. In the original analysis: In a later analysis, about 9.9 million of approximately 81 million unique beta chains occurred in at least two donors. Generated by immunoSEQ multiplex PCR, the TCRdb table keeps only in-frame clones and is missing some. Clonal size and the V and J genes are those of that table, whereas D and trimming came from the DNA. The sample consists of approximately 180,000 clones, 82% of them appearing once. Specimen: PBMCs. The receptor was derived from a woman in her late teens or twenties in good health and CMV-seronegative. The rearrangement uses TRBV9 and TRBJ2-2, with 8 positions matching TRBD2. The CDR3 spells CASSVGAGGSGTGELFF. The CDR3 DNA is TGTGCCAGCAGCGTAGGGGCGGGAGGTTCAGGCACCGGGGAGCTGTTTTTT.